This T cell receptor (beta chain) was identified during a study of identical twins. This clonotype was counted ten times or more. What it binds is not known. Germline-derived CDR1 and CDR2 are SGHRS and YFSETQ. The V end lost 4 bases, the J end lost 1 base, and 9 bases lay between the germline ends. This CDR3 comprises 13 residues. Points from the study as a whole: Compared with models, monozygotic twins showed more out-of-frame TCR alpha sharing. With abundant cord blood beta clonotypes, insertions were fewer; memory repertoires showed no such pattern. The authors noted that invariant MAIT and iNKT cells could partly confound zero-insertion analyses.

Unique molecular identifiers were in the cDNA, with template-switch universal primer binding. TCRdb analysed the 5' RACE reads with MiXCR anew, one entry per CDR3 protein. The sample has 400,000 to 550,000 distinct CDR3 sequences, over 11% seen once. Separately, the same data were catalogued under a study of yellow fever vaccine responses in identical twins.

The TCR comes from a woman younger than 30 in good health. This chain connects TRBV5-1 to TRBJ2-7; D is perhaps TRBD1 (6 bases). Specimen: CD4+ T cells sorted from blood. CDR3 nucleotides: TGCGCCAGCAGCCCTGGACAGTCCTACGAGCAGTACTTC. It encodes CASSPGQSYEQYF.